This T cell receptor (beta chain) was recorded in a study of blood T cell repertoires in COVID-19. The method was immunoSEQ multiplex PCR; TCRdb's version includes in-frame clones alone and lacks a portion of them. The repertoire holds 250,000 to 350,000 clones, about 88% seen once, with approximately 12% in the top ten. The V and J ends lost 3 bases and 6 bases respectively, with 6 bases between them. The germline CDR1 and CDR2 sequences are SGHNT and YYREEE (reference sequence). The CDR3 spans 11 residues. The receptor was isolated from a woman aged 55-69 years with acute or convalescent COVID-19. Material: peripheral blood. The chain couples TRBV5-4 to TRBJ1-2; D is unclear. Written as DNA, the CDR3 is TGTGCCAGCAGCTCCGTAGATGGCTACACCTTC. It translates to CASSSVDGYTF.